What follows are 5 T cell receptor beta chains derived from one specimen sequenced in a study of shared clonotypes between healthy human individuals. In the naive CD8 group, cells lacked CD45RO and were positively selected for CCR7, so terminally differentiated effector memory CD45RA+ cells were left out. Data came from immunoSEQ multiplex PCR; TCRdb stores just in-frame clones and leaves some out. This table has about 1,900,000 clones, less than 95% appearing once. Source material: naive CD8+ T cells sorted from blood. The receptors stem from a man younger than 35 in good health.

CDR3 in DNA: TGTGCCAGCAGCTGGGGTCCGGGTGAGCAGTTCTTC. This sequence encodes CASSWGPGEQFF. The chain couples TRBV5-6 to TRBJ2-1; unclear D gene. The germline V gene encodes CDR1 SGHDT and CDR2 YYEEEE. The V gene lost 3 bases and the J gene lost 9 bases, with 10 bases spanning the gap. The CDR3 covers 12 residues.

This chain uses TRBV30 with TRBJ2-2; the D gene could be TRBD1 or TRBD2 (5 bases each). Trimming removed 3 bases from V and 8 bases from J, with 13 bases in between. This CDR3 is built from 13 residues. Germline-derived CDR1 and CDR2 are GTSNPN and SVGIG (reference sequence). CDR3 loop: CAWSTGPPGELFF. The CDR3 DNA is TGTGCCTGGAGCACGGGACCCCCTGGGGAGCTGTTTTTT.

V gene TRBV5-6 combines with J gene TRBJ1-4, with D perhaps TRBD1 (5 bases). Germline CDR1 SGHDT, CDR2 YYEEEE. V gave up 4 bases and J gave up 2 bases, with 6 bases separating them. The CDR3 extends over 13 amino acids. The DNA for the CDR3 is TGTGCCAGCAGCGGACACACTAATGAAAAACTGTTTTTT. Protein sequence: CASSGHTNEKLFF.

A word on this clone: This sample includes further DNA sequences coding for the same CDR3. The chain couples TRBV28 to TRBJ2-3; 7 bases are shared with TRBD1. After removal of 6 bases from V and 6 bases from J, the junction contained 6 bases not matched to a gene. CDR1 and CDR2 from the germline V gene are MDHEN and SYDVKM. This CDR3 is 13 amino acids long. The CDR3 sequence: CASSLTGADTQYF. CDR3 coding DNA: TGTGCCAGCAGCCTCACAGGGGCGGATACGCAGTATTTT. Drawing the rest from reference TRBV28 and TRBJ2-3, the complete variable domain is DVKVTQSSRYLVKRTGEKVFLECVQDMDHENMFWYRQDPGLGLRLIYFSYDVKMKEKGDIPEGYSVSREKKERFSLILESASTNQTSMYLCASSLTGADTQYFGPGTRLTVL.

The CDR3 region is CASSPDREGANEKLFF. CDR3 coding DNA: TGTGCCAGCAGCCCCGATAGAGAAGGGGCTAATGAAAAACTGTTTTTT. This chain joins TRBV7-2 and TRBJ1-4; tentative D call: TRBD1 (5 bases). The germline CDR1 and CDR2 sequences are SGHTA and FQGNSA. The V gene lost 5 bases and the J gene lost 3 bases, with 16 bases spanning the gap. CDR3 length: 16 amino acids. Looking up the rest from reference TRBV7-2 and TRBJ1-4 gives the full variable domain: GAGVSQSPSNKVTEKGKDVELRCDPISGHTALYWYRQSLGQGLEFLIYFQGNSAPDKSGLPSDRFSAERTGGSVSTLTIQRTQQEDSAVYLCASSPDREGANEKLFFGSGTQLSVL.